The rows below give T cell receptor beta chains drawn from one sample of a study of CD8+ T cells in alopecia areata. Profiling relied on immunoSEQ multiplex PCR, and the TCRdb table lists in-frame clones only, not all of them. The sample has roughly 150,000 clones, 62% seen once. The sample taken for sequencing was CD8+ T cells sorted from blood. These receptors all stem from a human donor in good health. The CDR3 runs from the conserved cysteine through the conserved F or W. A D gene is named only where the DNA matches it firmly. Size tells how often a clone was seen (once, few, many) or the class of an expanded clone, and some rows leave it out.

>TRBJ2-7|TRBV15|-|TRBD2
TGTGCCACCAGCAGAGATTACTCTAGCGGGACCGGCACTCTCTACGAGCAGTACTTC
CATSRDYSSGTGTLYEQYF
>TRBJ2-3|TRBV28|few|-
TGTGCCAGCAGTCACACATCTCTAACAGATACGCAGTATTTT
CASSHTSLTDTQYF
>TRBJ2-2|TRBV5-5|-|TRBD1
TGTGCCAGCAACTCGGGACAGGGATCCGGGGAGCTGTTTTTT
CASNSGQGSGELFF
>TRBJ2-3|TRBV2|-|TRBD2
TGTGCCAGCAATTGGGGGGGAGCAAGTGCAGATACGCAGTATTTT
CASNWGGASADTQYF
>TRBJ2-1|TRBV7-6|medium-sized|-
TGTGCCAGCAGCCCCATGTTGAGGGTAGGCAATGAGCAGTTCTTC
CASSPMLRVGNEQFF
>TRBJ2-7|TRBV4-1|-|TRBD1
TGCGCCAGCAGCCGGGGGACAGGGGTGGCCTACGAGCAGTACTTC
CASSRGTGVAYEQYF
>TRBJ1-1|TRBV6-6|-|-
TGTGCCAGCAGTTACTCGATATCGGTGAACACTGAAGCTTTCTTT
CASSYSISVNTEAFF
>TRBJ2-5|TRBV7-6|-|-
TGTGCCAGCAGCCCCCGTCGGTCCCAAGAGACCCAGTACTTC
CASSPRRSQETQYF
>TRBJ2-5|TRBV7-9|few|-
TGTGCCAGCAGCAGCCCCCTACACCCGGGGGAAGAGACCCAGTACTTC
CASSSPLHPGEETQYF
>TRBJ2-7|TRBV27|-|-
TGTGCCACCGGACCCCCGTTCGAGCAGTACTTC
CATGPPFEQYF
>TRBJ2-5|TRBV27|-|TRBD1
TGTGCCAGCAGTTTGTACAGGGGATGGGAGACCCAGTACTTC
CASSLYRGWETQYF
>TRBJ1-1|TRBV2|-|TRBD1
TGTGCCACGGACAGGGGGAGCACTGAAGCTTTCTTT
CATDRGSTEAFF
>TRBJ2-2|TRBV7-6|-|-
TGTGCCAGCAGCCCCAACAGCGCCGGGGAGCTGTTTTTT
CASSPNSAGELFF
>TRBJ2-1|TRBV29-1|few|-
TGCAGCGTCCCCGGTGGGCTAGTAGGCAATGAGCAGTTCTTC
CSVPGGLVGNEQFF
>TRBJ2-3|TRBV19|-|-
TGTGCCACCCGTCACTTTACGGACCCCACAGATACGCAGTATTTT
CATRHFTDPTDTQYF
>TRBJ2-5|TRBV27|few|TRBD2
TGTGCCAGCAGTGGCGTTTACCCTCTAGCGGGAGAGTACCAAGAGACCCAGTACTTC
CASSGVYPLAGEYQETQYF
>TRBJ2-7|TRBV4-1|few|-
TGCGCCAGCAGCCCAGGTCGGTACTCCTACGAGCAGTACTTC
CASSPGRYSYEQYF
>TRBJ1-1|TRBV27|-|-
TGTGCCAGCGGGGGTCCTGAAGCTTTCTTT
CASGGPEAFF
>TRBJ2-3|TRBV5-1|once|TRBD2
TGCGCCAGCAGCCTCTCGAAGCGGGAGGTTGGAGATACGCAGTATTTT
CASSLSKREVGDTQYF
>TRBJ2-1|TRBV25-1|-|-
TGTGCCAGCAGTGGCAACGGGTACAATGAGCAGTTCTTC
CASSGNGYNEQFF
>TRBJ2-5|TRBV29-1|few|-
TGCAGCGTGACCCGACTAACCCGCATAGAGACCCAGTACTTC
CSVTRLTRIETQYF
>TRBJ2-1|TRBV29-1|-|TRBD2
TGCAGCGTGGGTCCGGGACTAGACAATGAGCAGTTCTTC
CSVGPGLDNEQFF
>TRBJ2-7|TRBV28|-|TRBD2
TGTGCCAGCAGTTACCCTTCGGTTAGCGGGGAGACAACCTACGAGCAGTACTTC
CASSYPSVSGETTYEQYF
>TRBJ2-7|TRBV11-2|-|-
TGTGCCAGCAGCTTCGCCTCCTACGAGCAGTACTTC
CASSFASYEQYF
>TRBJ1-5|TRBV2|-|-
TGTGCCAGCCAGTCGGAAGGGTGGGAACAGCCCCAGCATTTT
CASQSEGWEQPQHF
>TRBJ2-3|TRBV11-2|-|-
TGTGCCAGCAGTGGTCGACCTACGGTTGGAGATACGCAGTATTTT
CASSGRPTVGDTQYF
>TRBJ2-1|TRBV9|-|-
TGTGCCAGCAGCGTAGACAGGCTTTACAATGAGCAGTTCTTC
CASSVDRLYNEQFF
>TRBJ2-7|TRBV5-1|-|TRBD2
TGCGCCAGCAGCCTTAGCGGGAGCCTTCGGGAGCAGTACTTC
CASSLSGSLREQYF